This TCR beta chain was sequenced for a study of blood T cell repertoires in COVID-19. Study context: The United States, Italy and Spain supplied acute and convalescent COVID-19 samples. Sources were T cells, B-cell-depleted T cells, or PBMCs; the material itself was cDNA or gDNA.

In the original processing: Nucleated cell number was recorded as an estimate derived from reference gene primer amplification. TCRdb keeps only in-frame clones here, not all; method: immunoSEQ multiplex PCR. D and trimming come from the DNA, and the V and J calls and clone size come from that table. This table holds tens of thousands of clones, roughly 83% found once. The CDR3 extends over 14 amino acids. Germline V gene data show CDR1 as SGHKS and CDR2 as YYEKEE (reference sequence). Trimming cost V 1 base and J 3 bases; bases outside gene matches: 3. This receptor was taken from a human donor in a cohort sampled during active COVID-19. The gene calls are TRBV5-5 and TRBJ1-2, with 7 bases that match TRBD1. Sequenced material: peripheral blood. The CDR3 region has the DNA TGTGCCAGCAGCTTGACCGGGACAGACTATGGCTACACCTTC. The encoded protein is CASSLTGTDYGYTF.